This T cell receptor beta chain was identified in a study of T cell changes during pregnancy in multiple sclerosis. Sequencing was performed with immunoSEQ multiplex PCR; in TCRdb, only in-frame clones are kept and a portion is missing. The sample has over 90,000 clones, 80% to 95% seen once. The receptor was derived from a female donor with multiple sclerosis, enrolled in a pregnancy study. Sequencing was performed on peripheral blood, taken after pregnancy.

This CDR3 reads CASSLNTGSFSYEQYF. The CDR3 coding sequence is TGTGCCAGCAGCTTAAATACAGGGAGTTTCTCCTACGAGCAGTACTTC. The chain is built from TRBV7-9 and TRBJ2-7; possible D gene TRBD1, 6 bases. Trimming stripped 2 bases from V and 0 bases from J, with 14 bases between. The CDR3 contains 16 residues. Per the germline V gene, CDR1 is SEHNR and CDR2 is FQNEAQ (reference sequence).